This section outlines one T cell receptor beta chain sequence together with its context. CDR1 and CDR2 (germline): MNHEY, SMNVEV (reference sequence). CDR3 size: 14 residues. After removal of 6 bases from V and 7 bases from J, the junction contained 7 bases not matched to a gene. This record belongs to a study of blood T cell repertoires in COVID-19. Study-wide background: Samples came from the United States, Italy and Spain, spanning acute and convalescent COVID-19.

Here immunoSEQ multiplex PCR was the method, and the copy in TCRdb shows in-frame clones only, minus some. The repertoire consists of approximately 97,000 clones, with more than 90% occurring once and the leading ten covering 1.5% to 2.5%. The V and J genes are TRBV27 and TRBJ1-5; 9 nucleotides agree with TRBD1. This receptor was obtained from a woman aged 45-65 years with COVID-19, enrolled during active disease. Material for sequencing was peripheral blood. The CDR3 here is CASRHGTGHQPQHF. In DNA, the CDR3 is TGTGCCAGCAGACATGGGACAGGGCACCAGCCCCAGCATTTT.